A selection of T cell receptor beta chains follows, all from one sample in a study of T cells in Graves' hyperthyroidism and ophthalmopathy. TCRdb re-called the multiplex PCR reads through MiXCR, storing one row per CDR3 protein. The sample carries more than 500,000 distinct CDR3 sequences, about 16% recorded once. The sequenced sample consisted of blood. These receptor sequences come from a woman in her twenties or thirties with Graves' ophthalmopathy. Each CDR3 is given with its conserved first and last residue. Fields, in order: clone size, V gene, J gene, D gene, CDR3 protein, CDR3 DNA. A D gene is named only where the DNA matches it firmly. A row's size may be missing; if present it is once, few, many or a size class.

>many|TRBV7-2|TRBJ1-5|.
CASSFRDNQPQHF
TGTGCCAGCAGCTTCAGGGATAATCAGCCCCAGCATTTT
>many|TRBV2|TRBJ1-2|TRBD1
CARGGQGADYGYTF
TGTGCCAGAGGGGGGCAGGGGGCGGACTATGGCTACACCTTC
>.|TRBV30|TRBJ2-4|TRBD1
CAWSVQGTGLAKNIQYF
TGTGCCTGGAGTGTACAAGGGACAGGGTTAGCCAAAAACATTCAGTACTTC
>many|TRBV7-8|TRBJ2-3|TRBD2
CASSSETSGDTDTQYF
TGTGCCAGCAGCTCCGAGACTAGCGGGGACACAGATACGCAGTATTTT
>many|TRBV20-1|TRBJ2-3|TRBD2
CSARIMTSGNADTQYF
TGCAGTGCTAGAATCATGACTAGCGGGAACGCAGATACGCAGTATTTT
>.|TRBV19|TRBJ1-4|.
CASSIDTLGAGKLFF
TGTGCCAGTAGTATAGATACGCTAGGGGCCGGAAAACTGTTTTTT
>many|TRBV20-1|TRBJ2-1|TRBD2
CSAPSGRASREQFF
TGCAGTGCCCCTAGCGGGAGGGCCTCAAGGGAGCAGTTCTTC
>few|TRBV20-1|TRBJ2-1|.
CSARDLKRTNEQFF
TGCAGTGCTAGAGATTTGAAACGCACCAATGAGCAGTTCTTC
>.|TRBV19|TRBJ2-2|.
CASSIRFPGNTGELFF
TGTGCCAGTAGTATAAGGTTTCCAGGGAACACCGGGGAGCTGTTTTTT
>many|TRBV28|TRBJ2-1|.
CASSPESYNEQFF
TGTGCCAGCTCCCCAGAGTCCTACAATGAGCAGTTCTTC
>few|TRBV7-9|TRBJ2-4|TRBD1
CASSLFGQGAANIQYF
TGTGCCAGCAGCTTATTCGGACAGGGGGCAGCGAACATTCAGTACTTC
>few|TRBV27|TRBJ2-7|.
CASSFLGLDSYEQYF
TGTGCCAGCAGTTTCCTCGGACTGGACTCCTACGAGCAGTACTTC
>many|TRBV4-2|TRBJ1-1|.
CASSPYTNTEAFF
TGTGCCAGCAGCCCATACACCAACACTGAAGCTTTCTTT
>few|TRBV19|TRBJ2-6|.
CASSIQGPRGANVLTF
TGTGCCAGTAGTATACAGGGCCCTCGTGGGGCCAACGTCCTGACTTTC